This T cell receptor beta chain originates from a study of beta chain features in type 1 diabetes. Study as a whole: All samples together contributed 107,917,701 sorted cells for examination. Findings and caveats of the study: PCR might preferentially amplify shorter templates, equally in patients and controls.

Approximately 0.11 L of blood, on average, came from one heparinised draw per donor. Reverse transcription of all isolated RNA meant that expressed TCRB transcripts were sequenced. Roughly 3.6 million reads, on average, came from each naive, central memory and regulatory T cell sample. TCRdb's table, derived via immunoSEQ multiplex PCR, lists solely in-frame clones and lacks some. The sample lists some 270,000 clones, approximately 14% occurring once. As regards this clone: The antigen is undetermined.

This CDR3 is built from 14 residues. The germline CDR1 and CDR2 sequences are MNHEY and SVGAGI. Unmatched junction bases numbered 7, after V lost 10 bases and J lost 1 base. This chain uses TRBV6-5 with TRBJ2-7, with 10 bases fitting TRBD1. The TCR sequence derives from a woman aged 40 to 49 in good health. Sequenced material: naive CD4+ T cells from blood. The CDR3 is CATSTGQGSYEQYF. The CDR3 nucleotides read TGTGCCACTTCCACGGGACAGGGGTCCTACGAGCAGTACTTC.